This TCR beta chain derives from a study of CD8 T cells in ankylosing spondylitis. Germline lookup yields CDR1 LGHNA and CDR2 YNFKEQ. The CDR3 runs 19 residues. After removal of 0 bases from V and 7 bases from J, the junction contained 13 bases not matched to a gene. TCRdb re-called the 5' RACE reads through MiXCR, storing one row per CDR3 protein. The data contain 200,000 to 250,000 distinct CDR3 sequences, roughly 10% of them seen just once; the ten biggest clones take up roughly a fifth. Ten or more counts support this clonotype. Sequencing was performed on blood, either unsorted or a sorted T cell fraction (not recorded which). V gene TRBV4-2 combines with J gene TRBJ2-1; 12 nucleotides match TRBD2. The sequence was collected from a male donor with ankylosing spondylitis or in good health (not recorded which). The CDR3 reads CASSQDWASGGVGQNEQFF. CDR3 nucleotides: TGTGCCAGCAGCCAAGATTGGGCTAGCGGGGGGGTGGGCCAGAATGAGCAGTTCTTC.